What follows are 28 T cell receptor beta chains derived from one specimen sequenced in a study of CD8 T cells in Susac syndrome. With random hexamers, roughly 0.5 to 1 ug RNA was reverse transcribed. TCRdb reprocessed the immunoSEQ multiplex PCR reads with MiXCR, giving one entry per CDR3 protein. The sample contains some 68,000 distinct CDR3 sequences, about 92% of which appear only once. Sequenced sample: CD4+ T cells from PBMCs. The receptors originated from a human donor with Susac syndrome.

This sequence joins TRBV20-1 and TRBJ2-3; D is ambiguous. Germline CDR1 reads DFQATT; CDR2 reads SNEGSKA (reference sequence). Trimming stripped 1 base from V and 1 base from J, with 12 bases between. The length of the CDR3 is 15 residues. The CDR3 DNA follows: TGCAGTGCTAGAGGGCGACTTTGGGGCACAGATACGCAGTATTTT. The encoded protein is CSARGRLWGTDTQYF.

This chain uses TRBV20-1 with TRBJ1-2; 10 nucleotides agree with TRBD1. The germline V gene encodes CDR1 DFQATT and CDR2 SNEGSKA (reference sequence). The CDR3 spans 13 residues. The ends lost 6 bases at V and 9 bases at J; junction bases unmatched: 10. CDR3 residues: CSAQGTGVLSYTF. Here the CDR3 DNA reads TGCAGTGCGCAGGGGACAGGGGTATTGAGCTACACCTTC.

Here the CDR3 reads CASRYSLGTGGGLSGNTIYF. In DNA form, the CDR3 reads TGTGCCAGCAGATACTCCCTAGGGACAGGGGGCGGTCTGTCAGGAAACACCATATATTTT. This sequence joins TRBV28 and TRBJ1-3; 12 bases agree with TRBD1. With 6 bases clipped from V and 4 bases from J, the junction kept 19 bases outside the gene matches. CDR3 size: 20 residues. In germline, CDR1 is MDHEN, CDR2 SYDVKM.

The V gene is TRBV12-3 or TRBV12-4, the J gene TRBJ2-3, with 16 bases lining up with TRBD2. The CDR3 loop spans 15 amino acids. J gave up 1 base and V 8 bases, and 0 bases lay outside the gene matches. The CDR3 protein is CASGTSGGGTDTQYF. The CDR3 DNA reads TGTGCCAGCGGGACTAGCGGGGGGGGCACAGATACGCAGTATTTT.

This chain joins TRBV27 and TRBJ2-1, with TRBD2 matching over 8 bases. The germline V gene has CDR1 MNHEY and CDR2 SMNVEV (reference sequence). The junction had 9 bases not matched to a gene; V was cut back by 4 bases and J by 7 bases. The CDR3 contains 15 residues. CDR3 coding DNA: TGTGCCAGCAGTTCCCCGGGAGGGGGGTGGAATGAGCAGTTCTTC. It encodes CASSSPGGGWNEQFF.

The genes are TRBV7-3 and TRBJ2-3, with 7 bases lining up with TRBD2. CDR1 is SGHTA, CDR2 FQGTGA, per germline. Trimming cost V 8 bases and J 5 bases; bases outside gene matches: 1. This CDR3 has 11 amino acids. This chain's CDR3 is CASGGEDTQYF. Written as DNA, the CDR3 is TGTGCCAGCGGGGGGGAAGATACGCAGTATTTT.

The chain combines TRBV2 with TRBJ1-2; 9 positions agree with TRBD1. The length of the CDR3 is 13 residues. V was pared by 6 bases and J by 4 bases, with 3 bases of the junction left unmatched. Germline CDR1 is SNHLY and CDR2 is FYNNEI. The CDR3 DNA follows: TGTGCCAGCAGGGGACAGGGACTCTATGGCTACACCTTC. It codes for CASRGQGLYGYTF.

J is TRBJ1-2 and V is TRBV7-9; 8 bases align to TRBD1. The V gene end was trimmed by 4 bases and the J gene end by 4 bases; junction bases not matched to a gene: 8. In germline, CDR1 is SEHNR, CDR2 FQNEAQ (reference sequence). The CDR3 runs to 15 residues. CDR3 residues: CASSSDRGRGYGYTF. CDR3 coding DNA: TGTGCCAGCAGCTCCGACAGGGGAAGGGGCTATGGCTACACCTTC.

V gene TRBV7-8 combines with J gene TRBJ1-6; weak D call: TRBD1 (5 bases). V was cut by 1 base and J by 8 bases, with 15 bases left in between. Germline V gene sequence: CDR1 SGHVS, CDR2 FQNEAQ. This CDR3 has 16 residues. The CDR3 loop is CASSLVRVGLDSPLHF. CDR3 sequence (DNA): TGTGCCAGCAGCTTAGTCAGGGTCGGCTTGGATTCACCCCTCCACTTT.

This chain connects TRBV20-1 to TRBJ1-2, with a weak D call TRBD1 (5 bases). Germline V gives CDR1 DFQATT, CDR2 SNEGSKA (reference sequence). V was trimmed by 6 bases and J by 4 bases, leaving 24 bases between them. The CDR3 consists of 16 residues. The CDR3 nucleotides are TGCAGTGCCGATGAAACGTTTGGGACTCTAGGCTATGGCTACACCTTC. It translates to CSADETFGTLGYGYTF.

This chain uses TRBV19 with TRBJ1-5; no clear D gene. Trimming stripped 10 bases from V and 3 bases from J, with 10 bases between. This CDR3 contains 12 residues. Germline V CDR1 and CDR2: LNHDA, SQIVND (reference sequence). In DNA form, the CDR3 reads TGTGCCACCTGGCGCCCCAATCAGCCCCAGCATTTT. Its protein is CATWRPNQPQHF.

V and J are TRBV3-1 and TRBJ2-7, with 7 bases lining up with TRBD1. Trimming took 4 bases from V and 2 from J; bases not matched to a gene: 8. Germline CDR1 reads LGHDT; CDR2 reads YNNKEL (reference sequence). This CDR3 has 15 residues. The CDR3 DNA reads TGTGCCAGCAGCCCCCAGGCAGGGGGACCCTACGAGCAGTACTTC. It encodes CASSPQAGGPYEQYF.

The chain employs TRBV11-3 and TRBJ2-5; D unclear. Trimming removed 3 bases at V and 4 bases at J, with 12 bases between. Germline CDR1 and CDR2: SGHNT and YENEEA. There are 14 residues in the CDR3. The CDR3 is CASSLLGMVETQYF. The DNA of the CDR3 is TGTGCCAGCAGCTTGCTAGGGATGGTAGAGACCCAGTACTTC.

The rearrangement joins TRBV27 to TRBJ2-7; TRBD1 matches 9 bases. The CDR3 has 14 residues. Germline-derived CDR1 and CDR2 are MNHEY and SMNVEV (reference sequence). V shed 3 bases, J shed 3 bases, and the junction held 3 bases outside the gene matches. The CDR3 DNA follows: TGTGCCAGCAGTTTCGGGACAGGGATCTACGAGCAGTACTTC. Its translation is CASSFGTGIYEQYF.

The J gene is TRBJ1-1, the V gene TRBV18; D is perhaps TRBD1 (5 bases). Germline V gene lookup returns CDR1 KGHSH and CDR2 LQKENI. The V end was cut by 6 bases, the J end by 1 base, with 15 bases between. This CDR3 spans 15 amino acids. The DNA for the CDR3 is TGTGCCAGCTCGCCAACTTGGGGCACGAACACTGAAGCTTTCTTT. This gives the protein CASSPTWGTNTEAFF.

The chain carries TRBV20-1 and TRBJ2-3; TRBD1 matches at 10 bases. There are 13 residues in the CDR3. Looked up from germline, CDR1 is DFQATT and CDR2 is SNEGSKA (reference sequence). J lost 6 bases, V lost 5 bases, and 5 bases had no gene match. The CDR3 loop reads CSAPGQGVDTQYF. The CDR3 nucleotides are TGCAGTGCTCCAGGACAGGGGGTTGATACGCAGTATTTT.

The J gene is TRBJ2-7, the V gene TRBV18; TRBD1 might be the D (6 bases). The V gene's germline CDR1 is KGHSH and CDR2 LQKENI. V lost 5 bases to trimming and J lost 2 bases, with 16 bases between them. The CDR3 runs to 15 residues. CDR3 loop: CASSDRYQGTYEQYF. CDR3 nucleotides: TGTGCCAGCTCAGACAGATACCAGGGGACCTACGAGCAGTACTTC.

V and J are TRBV6-6 and TRBJ2-3, with a tentative D call TRBD2 (5 bases). The CDR3 has 14 residues. Germline loops: CDR1 MNHNY, CDR2 SVGAGI (reference sequence). V lost 8 bases, J lost 2 bases, and 14 bases lay in between. The CDR3 spells CASRIGLVTDTQYF. The CDR3 bases are TGTGCCAGCCGGATTGGACTGGTCACAGATACGCAGTATTTT.

The V call is TRBV20-1, the J call TRBJ1-2; the D gene is possibly TRBD1 (5 bases). The CDR3 sequence is 14 residues long. From germline, CDR1 is DFQATT and CDR2 SNEGSKA (reference sequence). Trimming shortened V by 0 bases and J by 4 bases, and 12 bases separated the two germline ends. This CDR3 is CSARDAQGGYGYTF. The CDR3 bases are TGCAGTGCTAGAGACGCCCAGGGAGGCTATGGCTACACCTTC.

This clonotype appeared a single time. This rearrangement joins TRBV6-2 or TRBV6-3 to TRBJ1-1; maybe TRBD1 (5 bases). Trimming removed 4 bases at V and 11 bases at J, with 20 bases between. This CDR3 contains 14 residues. Germline lookup yields CDR1 MNHEY and CDR2 SVGEGT. The CDR3 nucleotides read TGTGCCAGCAGTTCCCTGGTGGGGGGGGATCTGGCTTTCTTT. Its protein is CASSSLVGGDLAFF.

This clonotype appeared a single time. The chain uses TRBV20-1 and TRBJ2-4; D may correspond to TRBD1 or TRBD2 (5 bases each). The ends were cut back, 6 bases at V and 8 bases at J, with 8 bases in the middle. Germline V gene lookup returns CDR1 DFQATT and CDR2 SNEGSKA (reference sequence). The CDR3 spans 10 residues. This CDR3 reads CSAGTHIQYF. For the CDR3, the DNA is TGCAGTGCCGGGACGCACATTCAGTACTTC.

The chain links TRBV7-2 to TRBJ2-1; TRBD1 is a possible D gene (6 bases). Between the trimmed V and J ends, which lost 5 bases and 0 bases, there was a span of 11 bases. The CDR3 has 15 amino acids. Germline V gene lookup returns CDR1 SGHTA and CDR2 FQGNSA. CDR3 sequence (DNA): TGTGCCAGCAGCGGGCAGGGGAGCTCCTACAATGAGCAGTTCTTC. This gives the protein CASSGQGSSYNEQFF. Drawing the rest from reference TRBV7-2 and TRBJ2-1, the complete variable domain is GAGVSQSPSNKVTEKGKDVELRCDPISGHTALYWYRQSLGQGLEFLIYFQGNSAPDKSGLPSDRFSAERTGGSVSTLTIQRTQQEDSAVYLCASSGQGSSYNEQFFGPGTRLTVL.

The chain joins TRBV28 to TRBJ2-3; D may correspond to TRBD1 or TRBD2 (5 bases each). CDR3 length: 15 amino acids. Looked up from germline, CDR1 is MDHEN and CDR2 is SYDVKM. V dropped 3 bases and J dropped 5 bases, with 15 bases sitting between them. The DNA for the CDR3 is TGTGCCAGCAGTTTCATGGGGGAATCTAAAGATACGCAGTATTTT. This translates into CASSFMGESKDTQYF.

The chain recombines TRBV6-5 with TRBJ2-6; possible D gene TRBD1, 6 bases. With 5 bases removed from V and 0 bases from J, the gap between germline ends came to 8 bases. The germline gives CDR1 MNHEY, CDR2 SVGAGI. This CDR3 is 15 amino acids long. The CDR3 nucleotides read TGTGCCAGCAGTCGACAGGTCTCTGGGGCCAACGTCCTGACTTTC. Translating it yields CASSRQVSGANVLTF.

The genes are TRBV6-6 and TRBJ1-1; D gene ambiguous. The germline CDR1 and CDR2 sequences are MNHNY and SVGAGI (reference sequence). The CDR3 runs to 11 residues. With 10 bases removed from V and 1 base from J, the gap between germline ends came to 7 bases. DNA for the CDR3: TGTGCCACCCACAAGAACACTGAAGCTTTCTTT. Encoded protein: CATHKNTEAFF.

The V and J genes are TRBV19 and TRBJ2-7, with TRBD2 matching 8 bases. The trim removed 4 bases at V and 2 bases at J, leaving 7 bases unmatched. The CDR3 has 15 amino acids. Germline V lookup: CDR1 LNHDA, CDR2 SQIVND (reference sequence). The CDR3 nucleotides read TGTGCCAGTAGTAACCGAGCGGGGGACACCTACGAGCAGTACTTC. Translation gives CASSNRAGDTYEQYF.

V is TRBV6-2 or TRBV6-3 and J is TRBJ2-3; D unresolved. From germline, CDR1 is MNHEY and CDR2 SVGEGT. The CDR3 extends over 12 amino acids. The V gene lost 6 bases and the J gene lost 6 bases, with 10 bases spanning the gap. The CDR3 region is CASSPLRDTQYF. DNA of the CDR3: TGTGCCAGCAGCCCCCTCAGGGATACGCAGTATTTT.

The rearrangement joins TRBV28 to TRBJ1-1, with 8 nucleotides matching TRBD1. V gave up 3 bases and J gave up 0 bases; unmatched junction bases: 15. Germline CDR1 MDHEN, CDR2 SYDVKM. This CDR3 contains 19 residues. This chain's CDR3 is CASSFRRQGRANMNTEAFF. The DNA of the CDR3 is TGTGCCAGCAGTTTTCGTCGACAGGGGCGGGCTAACATGAACACTGAAGCTTTCTTT.